This is a list of T cell receptor beta chains from one sample in a study of cytomegalovirus exposure and HLA in healthy donors. Generated by immunoSEQ multiplex PCR, the TCRdb table keeps only in-frame clones and is missing some. The sample consists of around 160,000 clones, approximately 78% of them appearing once. Sequences were obtained from PBMCs. These receptors all stem from a male donor in good health and CMV-seropositive. The CDR3 runs from the conserved cysteine through the conserved F or W. A D gene is named only where the DNA matches it firmly. Part of the rows lack a size; the others show once, few, many or a class for expanded clones.

clone_size: .; j_call: TRBJ2-3; d_call: TRBD1; v_call: TRBV9; cdr3_nt: TGTGCCAGCAGCACGGGGACAGGAAGTACAGATACGCAGTATTTT; cdr3_aa: CASSTGTGSTDTQYF
clone_size: .; j_call: TRBJ1-4; d_call: .; v_call: TRBV11-2; cdr3_nt: TGTGCCAGCAGCTTTCTGGGAGGTTTCCTGTTTTTT; cdr3_aa: CASSFLGGFLFF
clone_size: few; j_call: TRBJ1-3; d_call: .; v_call: TRBV5-1; cdr3_nt: TGCGCCAGCAGCGCAAGCGGTAGCTCTGGAAACACCATATATTTT; cdr3_aa: CASSASGSSGNTIYF
clone_size: .; j_call: TRBJ2-3; d_call: .; v_call: TRBV9; cdr3_nt: TGTGCCAGCAGCGTAAAGGGGCCGTATAGCCCCACAGATACGCAGTATTTT; cdr3_aa: CASSVKGPYSPTDTQYF
clone_size: .; j_call: TRBJ2-7; d_call: TRBD2; v_call: TRBV10-3; cdr3_nt: TGTGCCATCACTCAGACTAGCGGAAACTACGAGCAGTACTTC; cdr3_aa: CAITQTSGNYEQYF
clone_size: .; j_call: TRBJ2-2; d_call: .; v_call: TRBV7-6; cdr3_nt: TGTGCCAGCAGCTTTGGAGCTACGAACACCGGGGAGCTGTTTTTT; cdr3_aa: CASSFGATNTGELFF
clone_size: few; j_call: TRBJ1-2; d_call: TRBD1; v_call: TRBV5-1; cdr3_nt: TGCGCCAGCAGCTCCAATTCACATTCCGGGACAGGCTATGGCTACACCTTC; cdr3_aa: CASSSNSHSGTGYGYTF
clone_size: .; j_call: TRBJ2-5; d_call: TRBD2; v_call: TRBV7-9; cdr3_nt: TGTGCCAGCAGCTTAATGGCGGGAGAAGAGACCCAGTACTTC; cdr3_aa: CASSLMAGEETQYF
clone_size: .; j_call: TRBJ2-3; d_call: TRBD2; v_call: TRBV5-6; cdr3_nt: TGTGCCAGCAGCTTCAGGAGCGGGGGGCCATCAGATACGCAGTATTTT; cdr3_aa: CASSFRSGGPSDTQYF
clone_size: .; j_call: TRBJ1-2; d_call: .; v_call: TRBV6-5; cdr3_nt: TGTGCCAGCAGTTACTCGATCCCGGACTGGAACTATGGCTACACCTTC; cdr3_aa: CASSYSIPDWNYGYTF
clone_size: .; j_call: TRBJ2-1; d_call: TRBD1; v_call: TRBV2; cdr3_nt: TGTGCCAGCTACCGGGACAGGGGAGACAATGAGCAGTTCTTC; cdr3_aa: CASYRDRGDNEQFF